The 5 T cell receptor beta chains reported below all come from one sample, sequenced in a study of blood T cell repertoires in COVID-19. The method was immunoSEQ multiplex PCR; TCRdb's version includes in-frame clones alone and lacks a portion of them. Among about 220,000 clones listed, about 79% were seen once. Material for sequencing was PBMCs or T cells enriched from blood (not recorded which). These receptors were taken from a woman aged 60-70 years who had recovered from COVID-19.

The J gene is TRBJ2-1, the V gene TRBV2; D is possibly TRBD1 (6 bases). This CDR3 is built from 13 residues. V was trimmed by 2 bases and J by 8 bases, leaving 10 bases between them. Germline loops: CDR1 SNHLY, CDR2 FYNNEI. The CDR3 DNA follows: TGTGCCAGCAGTGAACAGGGGATTGATGAGCAGTTCTTC. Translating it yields CASSEQGIDEQFF. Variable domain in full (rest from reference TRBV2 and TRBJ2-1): EPEVTQTPSHQVTQMGQEVILRCVPISNHLYFYWYRQILGQKVEFLVSFYNNEISEKSEIFDDQFSVERPDGSNFTLKIRSTKLEDSAMYFCASSEQGIDEQFFGPGTRLTVL.

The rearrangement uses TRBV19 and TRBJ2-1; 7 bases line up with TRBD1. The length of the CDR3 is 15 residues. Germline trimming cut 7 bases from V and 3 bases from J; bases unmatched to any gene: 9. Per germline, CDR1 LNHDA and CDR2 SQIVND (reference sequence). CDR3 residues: CASNPGTVYYNEQFF. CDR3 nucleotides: TGTGCCAGTAATCCAGGGACAGTCTACTACAATGAGCAGTTCTTC.

CDR3 nucleotide sequence: TGTGCCAGCAGTCGAGGCAATGAGCAGTTCTTC. Residues: CASSRGNEQFF. The chain is built from TRBV6-5 and TRBJ2-1; D gene ambiguous. The germline V gene has CDR1 MNHEY and CDR2 SVGAGI. This CDR3 is built from 11 residues. Trimming took off 5 bases at V and 6 bases at J, with 5 bases between the two ends.

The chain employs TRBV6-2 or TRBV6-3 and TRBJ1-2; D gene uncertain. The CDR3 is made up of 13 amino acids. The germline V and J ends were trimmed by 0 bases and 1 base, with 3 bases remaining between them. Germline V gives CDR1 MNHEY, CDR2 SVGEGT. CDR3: CASSYSLNYGYTF. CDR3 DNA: TGTGCCAGCAGTTACTCCCTTAACTATGGCTACACCTTC.

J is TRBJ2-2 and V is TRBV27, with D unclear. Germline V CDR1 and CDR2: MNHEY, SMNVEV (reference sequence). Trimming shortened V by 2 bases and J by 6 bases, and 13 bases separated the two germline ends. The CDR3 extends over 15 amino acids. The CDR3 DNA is TGTGCCAGCAGTTTAAAACCCCCATCGGCCGGGGAGCTGTTTTTT. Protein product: CASSLKPPSAGELFF.